This T cell receptor beta chain derives from a study of OX40 agonist ivuxolimab in advanced cancers. Background for the entire study: Ivuxolimab, which targeted the costimulatory receptor OX40 (CD134), was an agonistic, fully human IgG2 monoclonal antibody. Partial responses occurred in three dose-escalation patients, of whom one had hepatocellular carcinoma and two had cutaneous melanoma. A male proportion of around 80% and a mean age of approximately 61 years, ranging from about 20 to 85, were recorded for the dose-escalation cohort. Intravenous ivuxolimab was administered to patients every 2 weeks at six dose levels: 0.01, 0.1, 0.3, 1.5, 3 and 10 mg/kg. Prior anti-PD-1, anti-PD-L1 or anti-CTLA-4 therapy was permitted, and checkpoint inhibitors had been received by about 44% of dose-escalation patients. The point of sequencing TCRbeta in the periphery was to test whether ivuxolimab changed TCR sequence diversity and drove clonal T-cell expansion. Among the 52 dose-escalation patients, about 19 had hepatocellular carcinoma, about 15 melanoma, 9 renal cell carcinoma and 9 head and neck cancer. The paper covers the monotherapy dose-escalation part of the phase I ivuxolimab trial, which included N of about 51 patients.

The full study reports these points: At doses from 0.1 to 3.0 mg/kg, clonal expansion was seen in both CD4+ and CD8+ blood T cells between baseline and week 6. In the 0.1-3.0 mg/kg groups, partial responders had among the lowest normalized peripheral clonal expansion, particularly in CD8+ T cells. The antigen specificity of the clonally expanded peripheral T cells was not determined. Low levels of normalized T-cell clonal expansion were also shown by some nonresponding patients. After ivuxolimab, more expanded clones were found on average in CD8+ T cells than in CD4+ T cells.

The trim is 8 bases for V and 7 bases for J, with a gap of 17 bases between the germline ends. The CDR3 goes from the cysteine to the phenylalanine over 13 residues. The entry retains the CDR3 DNA only, 39 bases that are in frame from base 1. According to the germline V gene (reference sequence), CDR1 reads LNHNV and CDR2 reads YYDKDF. Note on this clone: This clone's antigen is unknown. No per-base quality is available; no much larger clone lies one base away.

The trial excluded patients who had a history of autoimmune disease or who were on systemic immunosuppression. In every dose cohort, peripheral blood was drawn for TCR sequencing at baseline, cycle 4 day 1, and cycle 7 day 1. Samples were obtained from an open-label, multicenter, first-in-human phase I dose-escalation trial of ivuxolimab. The trial enrolled adults with locally advanced or metastatic head and neck squamous cell, hepatocellular, melanoma or renal cell carcinoma. Before TCR sequencing, CD4+ T cells and CD8+ T cells were sorted from peripheral blood as separate populations. To sequence the TCRbeta CDR3 region, genomic DNA was isolated from the sorted cells. TCRbeta CDR3 regions were sequenced using the immunoSEQ Assay. In TCRdb, the immuneACCESS table is reduced to in-frame sequences with V and J assigned. These tables do not hold every clone; where another copy was compared, an unresolved V gene accounts for under half, and the others remain unexplained. The sample table contains some 86,000 clones; only one count was recorded for about 85% of them. About 4% of the sample is taken by the ten largest.

The specimen was CD4+ or CD8+ T cells sorted from blood, collected in a trial of the OX40 agonist ivuxolimab. The clonotype was recovered from an adult with an advanced solid tumor such as melanoma, head and neck, liver or kidney cancer. The chain is assembled from TRBV15 and TRBJ2-5; the D gene identity is not certain. In nucleotides, the sequence is TGTGCCACCCGAGAGGACCTTCTGGCGACCCAGTACTTC. Its amino acids are CATREDLLATQYF.